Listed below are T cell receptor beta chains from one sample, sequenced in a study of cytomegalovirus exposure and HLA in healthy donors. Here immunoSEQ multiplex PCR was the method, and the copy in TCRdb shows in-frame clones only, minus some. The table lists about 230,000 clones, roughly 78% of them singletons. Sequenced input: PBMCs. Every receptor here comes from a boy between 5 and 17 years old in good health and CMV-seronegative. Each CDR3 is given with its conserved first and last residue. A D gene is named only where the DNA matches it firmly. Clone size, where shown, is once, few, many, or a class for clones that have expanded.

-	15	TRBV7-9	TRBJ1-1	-	CASSFLGQAYGVAFF	TGTGCCAGCAGCTTTCTCGGCCAGGCTTATGGTGTAGCTTTCTTT
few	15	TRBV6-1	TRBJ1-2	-	CASSEAYRGDYGYTF	TGTGCCAGCAGTGAAGCATATCGGGGGGACTATGGCTACACCTTC
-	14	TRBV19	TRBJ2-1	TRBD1	CASRGQVTPNEQFF	TGTGCCAGTAGAGGACAGGTCACCCCCAATGAGCAGTTCTTC
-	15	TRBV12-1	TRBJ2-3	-	CASRALAGSTDTQYF	TGTGCCAGCAGGGCCCTAGCGGGTAGCACAGATACGCAGTATTTT
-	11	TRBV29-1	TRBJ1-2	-	CSGGTTDGYTF	TGCAGCGGCGGGACGACCGATGGCTACACCTTC
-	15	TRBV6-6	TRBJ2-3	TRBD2	CASRTGLAGTDTQYF	TGTGCCAGCAGGACGGGACTAGCGGGGACAGATACGCAGTATTTT
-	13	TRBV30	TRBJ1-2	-	CAWSVLGTPYYTF	TGTGCCTGGAGTGTACTTGGGACTCCCTACTACACCTTC
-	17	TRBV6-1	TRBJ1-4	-	CASSVPGRPTTNEKLFF	TGTGCCAGCAGTGTCCCGGGTCGCCCAACAACTAATGAAAAACTGTTTTTT
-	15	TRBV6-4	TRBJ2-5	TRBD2	CASSGTSGGQETQYF	TGTGCCAGCAGTGGGACTAGCGGGGGCCAAGAGACCCAGTACTTC
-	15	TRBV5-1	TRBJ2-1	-	CASSLDGSSYNEQFF	TGCGCCAGCAGCCTGGACGGGAGCTCCTACAATGAGCAGTTCTTC
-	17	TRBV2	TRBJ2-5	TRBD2	CASRSRLAGGPQETQYF	TGTGCCAGCAGGAGCCGTCTAGCGGGGGGGCCGCAAGAGACCCAGTACTTC
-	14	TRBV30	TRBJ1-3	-	CAWSVGDPGNTIYF	TGTGCCTGGAGTGTCGGGGATCCCGGAAACACCATATATTTT
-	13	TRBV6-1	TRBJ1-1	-	CASSLSLNTEAFF	TGTGCCAGCAGTTTGTCTCTGAACACTGAAGCTTTCTTT
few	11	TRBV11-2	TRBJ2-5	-	CASSLRETQYF	TGTGCCAGCAGCTTACGGGAGACCCAGTACTTC
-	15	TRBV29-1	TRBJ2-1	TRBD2	CSVESGLAGANEQFF	TGCAGCGTTGAAAGCGGCCTAGCGGGGGCCAATGAGCAGTTCTTC
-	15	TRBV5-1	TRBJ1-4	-	CASSPQQGLGEKLFF	TGCGCCAGCAGTCCCCAACAGGGCCTAGGGGAAAAACTGTTTTTT
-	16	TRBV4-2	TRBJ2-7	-	CASSQGPGRGFHEQYF	TGTGCCAGCAGCCAAGGTCCTGGGCGAGGGTTCCACGAGCAGTACTTC
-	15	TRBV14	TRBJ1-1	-	CASSQDWGLGTEAFF	TGTGCCAGCAGCCAAGATTGGGGGCTGGGGACTGAAGCTTTCTTT
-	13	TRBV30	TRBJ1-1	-	CAWSLTANTEAFF	TGTGCCTGGAGTCTAACAGCGAACACTGAAGCTTTCTTT
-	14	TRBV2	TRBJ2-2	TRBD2	CATLGGRATGELFF	TGTGCCACTCTTGGCGGGAGGGCCACCGGGGAGCTGTTTTTT
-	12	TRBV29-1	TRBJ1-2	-	CSVRRPGYGYTF	TGCAGCGTCCGTCGTCCCGGCTATGGCTACACCTTC
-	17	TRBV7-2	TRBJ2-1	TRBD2	CASSPPSGGGAYNEQFF	TGTGCCAGCAGCCCCCCCTCGGGGGGGGGCGCCTACAATGAGCAGTTCTTC
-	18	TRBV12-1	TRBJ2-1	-	CASSFGGGVPSSYNEQFF	TGTGCCAGCAGCTTTGGAGGGGGAGTTCCGAGCTCCTACAATGAGCAGTTCTTC
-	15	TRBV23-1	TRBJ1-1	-	CASSQSIHTNTEAFF	TGCGCCAGCAGTCAATCGATCCACACGAACACTGAAGCTTTCTTT
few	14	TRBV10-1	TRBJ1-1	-	CASSESAGNTEAFF	TGCGCCAGCAGTGAGTCCGCAGGGAACACTGAAGCTTTCTTT
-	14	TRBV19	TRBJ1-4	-	CASSIGTDHEKLFF	TGTGCCAGTAGTATAGGAACAGATCATGAAAAACTGTTTTTT
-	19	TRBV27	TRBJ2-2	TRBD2	CASSLLSGTAGGDTGELFF	TGTGCCAGCAGTTTATTGAGTGGGACGGCCGGGGGGGACACCGGGGAGCTGTTTTTT
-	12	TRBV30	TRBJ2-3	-	CAWKRAGDTQYF	TGTGCCTGGAAGCGCGCGGGCGATACGCAGTATTTT
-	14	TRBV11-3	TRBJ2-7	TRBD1	CASSLAPTGVEQYF	TGTGCCAGCAGCTTAGCACCGACAGGGGTCGAGCAGTACTTC
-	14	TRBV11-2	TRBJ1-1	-	CASSTRTEDTEAFF	TGTGCCAGCAGCACGAGGACAGAAGACACTGAAGCTTTCTTT
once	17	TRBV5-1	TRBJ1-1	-	CASSTEGGGVLDTEAFF	TGCGCCAGCAGTACCGAGGGGGGAGGGGTGTTGGACACTGAAGCTTTCTTT
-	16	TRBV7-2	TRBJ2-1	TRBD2	CASSFFLAGDLNEQFF	TGTGCCAGCAGCTTCTTCCTAGCGGGGGATCTAAATGAGCAGTTCTTC
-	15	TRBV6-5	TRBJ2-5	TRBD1	CASSLGGQGAETQYF	TGTGCCAGCAGTTTGGGGGGACAGGGGGCAGAGACCCAGTACTTC
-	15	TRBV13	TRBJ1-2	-	CASSLVDGGNYGYTF	TGTGCCAGCAGCTTAGTTGACGGCGGTAACTATGGCTACACCTTC
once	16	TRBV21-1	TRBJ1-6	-	CASSNGRQGLNSPLHF	TGTGCCAGCAGCAACGGAAGGCAGGGTTTAAATTCACCCCTCCACTTT
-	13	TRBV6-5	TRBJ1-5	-	CASRRTGNQPQHF	TGTGCCAGCAGGCGGACAGGCAATCAGCCCCAGCATTTT
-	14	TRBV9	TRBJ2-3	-	CASRPNGFTDTQYF	TGTGCCAGCAGACCCAACGGTTTCACAGATACGCAGTATTTT
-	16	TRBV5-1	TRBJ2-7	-	CASSFDRRQILNEQYF	TGCGCCAGCAGCTTCGACAGGAGACAGATTTTGAACGAGCAGTACTTC
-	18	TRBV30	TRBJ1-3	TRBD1	CAWSARIGQGASGNTIYF	TGTGCCTGGAGTGCCAGAATTGGACAGGGGGCATCTGGAAACACCATATATTTT
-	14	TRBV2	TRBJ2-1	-	CASTETGPYNEQFF	TGTGCCAGCACCGAGACAGGTCCCTACAATGAGCAGTTCTTC
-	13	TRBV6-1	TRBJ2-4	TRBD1	CASSRTGGNIQYF	TGTGCCAGCAGTAGAACAGGGGGAAACATTCAGTACTTC
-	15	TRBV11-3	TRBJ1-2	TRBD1	CASSPRTGASYGYTF	TGTGCCAGCAGCCCGAGGACAGGGGCCTCCTATGGCTACACCTTC
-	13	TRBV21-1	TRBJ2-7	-	CASSKEKGNEQYF	TGTGCCAGCAGCAAAGAGAAGGGGAACGAGCAGTACTTC
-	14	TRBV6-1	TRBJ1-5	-	CASRTQGASQPQHF	TGTGCCAGCAGAACACAGGGAGCTAGCCAGCCCCAGCATTTT
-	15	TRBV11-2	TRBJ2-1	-	CASSLVPALGNEQFF	TGTGCCAGCAGCTTAGTCCCGGCCCTCGGGAATGAGCAGTTCTTC
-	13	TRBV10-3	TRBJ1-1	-	CAISENRDTEAFF	TGTGCCATCAGTGAAAACAGAGACACTGAAGCTTTCTTT
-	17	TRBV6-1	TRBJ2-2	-	CASSEEGGGLGAGELFF	TGTGCCAGCAGTGAAGAGGGAGGCGGTTTAGGGGCCGGGGAGCTGTTTTTT
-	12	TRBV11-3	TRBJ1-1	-	CASSFMNTEAFF	TGTGCCAGCAGCTTCATGAACACTGAAGCTTTCTTT
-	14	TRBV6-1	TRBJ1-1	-	CASRRASRTAEAFF	TGTGCCAGCAGGCGGGCCTCCCGCACCGCTGAAGCTTTCTTT
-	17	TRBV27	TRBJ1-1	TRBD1	CASSFQAFRGMNTEAFF	TGTGCCAGCAGTTTTCAGGCCTTCAGGGGGATGAACACTGAAGCTTTCTTT
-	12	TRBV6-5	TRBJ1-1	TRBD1	CASRRQGMGAFF	TGTGCCAGCAGAAGACAGGGGATGGGAGCTTTCTTT
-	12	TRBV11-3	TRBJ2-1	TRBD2	CASSWGGIEQFF	TGTGCCAGCAGCTGGGGGGGGATTGAGCAGTTCTTC
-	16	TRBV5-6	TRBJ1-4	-	CASSPPVGRRNEKLFF	TGTGCCAGCAGCCCCCCGGTGGGCAGGAGGAATGAAAAACTGTTTTTT